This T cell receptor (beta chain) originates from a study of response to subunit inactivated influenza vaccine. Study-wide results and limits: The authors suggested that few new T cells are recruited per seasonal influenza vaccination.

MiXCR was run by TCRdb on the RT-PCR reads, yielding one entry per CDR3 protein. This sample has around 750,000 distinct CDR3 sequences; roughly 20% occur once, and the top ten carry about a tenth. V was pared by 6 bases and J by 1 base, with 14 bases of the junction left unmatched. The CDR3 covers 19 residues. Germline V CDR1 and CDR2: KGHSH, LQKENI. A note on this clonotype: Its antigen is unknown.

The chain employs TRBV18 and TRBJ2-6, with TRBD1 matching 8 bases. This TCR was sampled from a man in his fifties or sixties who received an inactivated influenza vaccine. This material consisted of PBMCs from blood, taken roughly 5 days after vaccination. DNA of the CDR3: TGTGCCAGCTCTCAGGACAGGGTGAACACTGTTTCTGGGGCCAACGTCCTGACTTTC. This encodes CASSQDRVNTVSGANVLTF.